These T cell receptor beta chains were read from a single sample in a study of beta chain features in type 1 diabetes. Profiled with immunoSEQ multiplex PCR; TCRdb holds only in-frame clones, not every one. In the table there are roughly 700,000 clones, 13% of which are singletons. What was sequenced was naive CD4+ T cells from blood. These receptors came from a young man with type 1 diabetes. CDR3s include the opening cysteine and the closing phenylalanine or tryptophan. A D gene is named only where the DNA matches it firmly. Clone sizes are given selectively: once, few, many, or a class where the clone is expanded.

>TRBD1|TRBJ1-2|TRBV28|NA
TGTGCCAGCAGGACAGGGAGCATAGGAGACTATGGCTACACCTTC
CASRTGSIGDYGYTF
>NA|TRBJ2-1|TRBV6-5|NA
TGTGCCAGCACCGGACTGGACCACAATGAGCAGTTCTTC
CASTGLDHNEQFF
>NA|TRBJ2-2|TRBV18|NA
TGTGCCAGCTCACACCGAACCGGGGAGCTGTTTTTT
CASSHRTGELFF
>NA|TRBJ2-2|TRBV7-9|few
TGTGCCAGCAGCTTAGGCGGCGCCGGGGAGCTGTTTTTT
CASSLGGAGELFF
>NA|TRBJ2-1|TRBV7-9|few
TGTGCCAGCAGCTTATCTGATAGCTCCTACAATGAGCAGTTCTTC
CASSLSDSSYNEQFF
>NA|TRBJ1-4|TRBV29-1|NA
TGCAGCGGACACCAAGCTGGTGGTGAAAAACTGTTTTTT
CSGHQAGGEKLFF
>NA|TRBJ2-7|TRBV28|few
TGTGCCAGCAGTTTCCGGGGGAGGAACTCCTACGAGCAGTACTTC
CASSFRGRNSYEQYF
>TRBD2|TRBJ2-1|TRBV11-3|NA
TGTGCCAGCAGCCCCCCCGGACTAGCGGGGGGAACTGAGCAGTTCTTC
CASSPPGLAGGTEQFF
>NA|TRBJ2-3|TRBV30|few
TGTGCCTGGAGTGTGGGGCCGCTCAGCACAGATACGCAGTATTTT
CAWSVGPLSTDTQYF
>NA|TRBJ1-1|TRBV7-3|NA
TGTGCCAGCAGCTTAACAGGGCACACTGAAGCTTTCTTT
CASSLTGHTEAFF
>NA|TRBJ2-2|TRBV19|NA
TGTGCCAGTAGTGTGCAGGGTATCACCGGGGAGCTGTTTTTT
CASSVQGITGELFF
>TRBD2|TRBJ2-3|TRBV5-4|NA
TGTGCCAGCAGCCTCCGGGGAGGGCTACCCACAGATACGCAGTATTTT
CASSLRGGLPTDTQYF
>NA|TRBJ2-5|TRBV10-3|NA
TGTGCCATCAGGAGTACTAGCCCAAGTGCACAAGAGACCCAGTACTTC
CAIRSTSPSAQETQYF
>TRBD1|TRBJ1-1|TRBV20-1|once
TGCAGTGCTACCGGACAGGGGGACGCTTTCTTT
CSATGQGDAFF
>NA|TRBJ1-2|TRBV28|NA
TGTGCCAGCAGTTTTCGGGGGCACGGCTACACCTTC
CASSFRGHGYTF
>TRBD1|TRBJ2-7|TRBV5-6|NA
TGTGCCAGCAGCTTGGTGGGGACAGAGCACTTC
CASSLVGTEHF
>NA|TRBJ1-2|TRBV19|NA
TGTGCCAGTAGTCCCCGGACCGGCATCTCCTATGGCTACACCTTC
CASSPRTGISYGYTF
>NA|TRBJ2-2|TRBV4-2|NA
TGTGCCAGCAGCAAACCGAACACCGGGGAGCTGTTTTTT
CASSKPNTGELFF
>TRBD2|TRBJ2-3|TRBV5-1|NA
TGCGCCAGCAGCTTAATGACTAGCGGGGCCACAGATACGCAGTATTTT
CASSLMTSGATDTQYF
>NA|TRBJ1-4|TRBV28|NA
TGTGCCAGCAGTTTATCTGGGGGGCCTAATGAAAAACTGTTTTTT
CASSLSGGPNEKLFF
>NA|TRBJ1-1|TRBV4-1|NA
TGCGCCAGCAGCCAAGATGGGGATTACACTGAAGCTTTCTTT
CASSQDGDYTEAFF
>NA|TRBJ2-7|TRBV6-1|few
TGTGCCATCAGTGAACCGCAGGGTTTAGACCCCAACTCCTACGAGCAGTACTTC
CAISEPQGLDPNSYEQYF